These 25 T cell receptor beta chains were all obtained from the same sample, sequenced in a study of CD4+ T cells in melanoma. Clones were sequenced by immunoSEQ multiplex PCR, and TCRdb holds only the in-frame ones, with some missing. Here the sample spans about 11,000 clones, roughly three quarters being singletons. Sequenced material: cells from a culture (not recorded whether cultured in vitro). The source of these receptors is a human donor with melanoma.

The chain is built from TRBV11-2 and TRBJ2-4, with D hard to call. The CDR3 runs to 14 residues. The germline V and J ends were trimmed by 4 bases and 3 bases, with 10 bases remaining between them. Per germline, CDR1 SGHAT and CDR2 FQNNGV. The CDR3 loop reads CASSSLKDKNIQYF. The CDR3 region has the DNA TGTGCCAGCAGCTCGTTAAAGGACAAAAACATTCAGTACTTC.

The chain has TRBV7-3 and TRBJ2-1; the D gene is possibly TRBD2 (6 bases). The CDR3 consists of 13 residues. Trimming cost V 5 bases and J 4 bases, with 9 bases left between them. Germline CDR1 is SGHTA and CDR2 is FQGTGA. The CDR3 loop is CASSHGGYNEQFF. The CDR3, as DNA: TGTGCCAGCAGCCATGGGGGGTACAATGAGCAGTTCTTC.

The chain has TRBV4-1 and TRBJ2-2, with 12 nucleotides matching TRBD2. The CDR3 loop spans 19 amino acids. J lost 0 bases, V lost 0 bases, and 5 bases had no gene match. Germline CDR1 is MGHRA and CDR2 is YSYEKL. The CDR3 DNA is TGCGCCAGCAGCCAAGAGAGACTAGCGGGGGTCGCGAACACCGGGGAGCTGTTTTTT. Amino acid sequence: CASSQERLAGVANTGELFF.

The chain recombines TRBV9 with TRBJ2-7; D is possibly TRBD1 or TRBD2 (5 bases each). Germline values: CDR1 SGDLS, CDR2 YYNGEE. V was clipped by 0 bases and J by 0 bases, with 7 bases between them. The CDR3 runs to 14 residues. The CDR3 sequence: CASSVGGNSYEQYF. In nucleotides, the CDR3 is TGTGCCAGCAGCGTAGGGGGGAACTCCTACGAGCAGTACTTC.

The chain recombines TRBV4-2 with TRBJ1-3; D not resolved. V lost 0 bases to trimming and J lost 0 bases, with 12 bases between them. Germline V CDR1 and CDR2: LGHNA, YNFKEQ. This CDR3 has 17 residues. The CDR3 sequence: CASSQDWMGSSGNTIYF. The CDR3 region has the DNA TGTGCCAGCAGCCAAGATTGGATGGGGAGCTCTGGAAACACCATATATTTT.

The chain uses TRBV11-2 and TRBJ2-1; D gene ambiguous. Trimming pared 3 bases from V and 2 bases from J, leaving 8 bases between. CDR1 SGHAT and CDR2 FQNNGV come from the germline V gene. The CDR3 contains 14 residues. The CDR3 DNA is TGTGCCAGCAGCTTCCTTAATACCTACAATGAGCAGTTCTTC. This codes for CASSFLNTYNEQFF.

The chain uses TRBV19 and TRBJ2-3; 7 nucleotides align to TRBD2. This CDR3 comprises 15 residues. V trimming: 3 bases; J trimming: 4 bases; junction bases outside the gene matches: 7. Germline CDR1 LNHDA, CDR2 SQIVND (reference sequence). CDR3 sequence: CASSIWGGMADTQYF. CDR3 DNA sequence: TGTGCCAGTAGTATTTGGGGGGGGATGGCAGATACGCAGTATTTT.

This chain connects TRBV19 to TRBJ2-2; D is unresolved. Deletions cut 7 bases from V and 3 bases from J, with 6 bases between. From germline, CDR1 is LNHDA and CDR2 SQIVND (reference sequence). The CDR3 covers 12 residues. CDR3 nucleotide sequence: TGTGCCAGTACCCGATACACCGGGGAGCTGTTTTTT. Amino acid sequence: CASTRYTGELFF. Supplemented by reference TRBV19 and TRBJ2-2, the full variable domain reads DGGITQSPKYLFRKEGQNVTLSCEQNLNHDAMYWYRQDPGQGLRLIYYSQIVNDFQKGDIAEGYSVSREKKESFPLTVTSAQKNPTAFYLCASTRYTGELFFGEGSRLTVL.

The rearrangement uses TRBV21-1 and TRBJ1-5; the DNA was not compared with TRBD1, the D call given in the table. TRBV21-1 is labeled a pseudogene. The CDR3 runs to 14 residues. The CDR3 is CASSVDRTNQPQHF. The CDR3 nucleotides read TGTGCCAGCAGCGTGGACAGAACCAATCAGCCCCAGCATTTT.

The table lists this clone with a count of one. The chain couples TRBV4-2 to TRBJ2-5; D is ambiguous. The germline CDR1 and CDR2 sequences are LGHNA and YNFKEQ. This CDR3 is 16 amino acids long. Trimming took 0 bases from V and 5 from J, leaving 16 bases between them. The DNA of the CDR3 is TGTGCCAGCAGCCAAGAATCTTTTGAAGTCCGGGAGACCCAGTACTTC. Residues: CASSQESFEVRETQYF.

The chain links TRBV29-1 to TRBJ2-7; either TRBD1 or TRBD2 may supply D (5 bases each). V lost 3 bases and J lost 7, with 19 bases in between. This CDR3 is 14 amino acids long. CDR1 is SQVTM and CDR2 is ANQGSEA in the germline V gene. The CDR3 is CSVDRGLGAREQYF. The CDR3 DNA reads TGCAGCGTTGACCGGGGCCTTGGGGCCCGTGAGCAGTACTTC.

V gene TRBV5-1 combines with J gene TRBJ2-5, with D maybe TRBD1 (7 bases). The ends were cut back, 7 bases at V and 1 base at J, with 17 bases in the middle. The CDR3 has 15 residues. Germline V gives CDR1 SGHRS, CDR2 YFSETQ. DNA for the CDR3: TGCGCCAGCGCGATATCAGGGGGGCCCCAAGAGACCCAGTACTTC. Its protein is CASAISGGPQETQYF.

The chain couples TRBV2 to TRBJ2-7, with TRBD2 identical over 7 bases. The CDR3 is 15 residues long. J gave up 2 bases and V 7 bases, and 11 bases lay outside the gene matches. Germline V lookup: CDR1 SNHLY, CDR2 FYNNEI. As DNA, the CDR3 is TGTGCCAGCATTGGGAGGGGCCCCCGGACCTACGAGCAGTACTTC. This sequence encodes CASIGRGPRTYEQYF.

Sample share makes this clone medium-sized. V usage is TRBV10-3 and J usage is TRBJ1-3, with D hard to call. The CDR3 extends over 15 amino acids. The germline V gene encodes CDR1 ENHRY and CDR2 SYGVKD. V lost 0 bases to trimming and J lost 5 bases, with 11 bases between them. CDR3 coding DNA: TGTGCCATCAGTGAGTCGGCGGGGAATAGAAACACCATATATTTT. It is translated as CAISESAGNRNTIYF.

The V and J genes are TRBV19 and TRBJ1-2; D is uncertain. This CDR3 is 13 amino acids long. CDR1 is LNHDA, CDR2 SQIVND, per germline (reference sequence). With 5 bases removed from V and 10 bases from J, the gap between germline ends came to 17 bases. CDR3 coding DNA: TGTGCCAGTAGTCGCGAGTCAGGCAGGATCTACACCTTC. Protein product: CASSRESGRIYTF.

This chain links TRBV15 with TRBJ1-4; D is possibly TRBD1 (5 bases). Trimming took 3 bases from V and 0 from J, leaving 11 bases between them. This CDR3 spans 16 amino acids. Germline CDR1 LNHNV, CDR2 YYDKDF (reference sequence). CDR3 coding DNA: TGTGCCACCAGCAGCGGGACGGTAGCAACTAATGAAAAACTGTTTTTT. The encoded protein is CATSSGTVATNEKLFF.

The chain combines TRBV19 with TRBJ2-3; D unresolved. Germline assignment: CDR1 LNHDA and CDR2 SQIVND (reference sequence). V shed 9 bases and J shed 0 bases, with 10 bases lying between them. The length of the CDR3 is 13 residues. The CDR3 DNA sequence: TGTGCCAGCACCACCCCTAGCACAGATACGCAGTATTTT. Translation: CASTTPSTDTQYF.

V and J are TRBV6-1 and TRBJ1-2; maybe TRBD1 (6 bases). Germline lookup yields CDR1 MNHNS and CDR2 SASEGT. The CDR3 has 15 amino acids. V shed 4 bases and J shed 7 bases, with 19 bases lying between them. The CDR3 loop reads CASSASTGGWAGYTF. As DNA, the CDR3 is TGTGCCAGCAGTGCAAGTACCGGGGGCTGGGCTGGCTACACCTTC.

This chain links TRBV11-2 with TRBJ1-5, with D tentatively TRBD1 (6 bases). The germline CDR1 and CDR2 sequences are SGHAT and FQNNGV. This CDR3 has 13 residues. V lost 5 bases, J lost 6 bases, and 11 bases lay in between. The CDR3 bases are TGTGCCAGCAGCGAACAGGGAAGTCAGCCCCAGCATTTT. The encoded protein is CASSEQGSQPQHF.

The gene calls are TRBV6-6 and TRBJ2-5; TRBD1 is a possible D gene (6 bases). The CDR3 length is 15 residues. V was pared by 2 bases and J by 2 bases, with 12 bases between. Germline V gene sequence: CDR1 MNHNY, CDR2 SVGAGI (reference sequence). The CDR3 spells CASSYRDTGQETQYF. In DNA, the CDR3 is TGTGCCAGCAGTTACCGGGACACGGGGCAAGAGACCCAGTACTTC.

V gene TRBV19 combines with J gene TRBJ1-2; no clear D gene. The CDR3 has 15 amino acids. V lost 4 bases and J lost 8, with 20 bases in between. Germline CDR1 is LNHDA and CDR2 is SQIVND (reference sequence). CDR3 loop: CASSTKPGPLRGYTF. The CDR3 nucleotides read TGTGCCAGTAGTACTAAACCGGGCCCCCTTCGGGGCTACACCTTC.

The CDR3 nucleotides are TGTGCCAGCAGCATGGGGGGGACAGGGCTGGATACGCAGTATTTT. Protein: CASSMGGTGLDTQYF. The V gene is TRBV14, the J gene TRBJ2-3, with 9 positions matching TRBD1. The V segment lost 5 bases and the J segment 6 bases; nucleotides outside the gene matches: 9. CDR3 length: 15 amino acids. Germline lookup yields CDR1 SGHDN and CDR2 FVKESK.

Details on this clone: The identical CDR3 is also encoded by other nucleotide sequences in the sample. The chain links TRBV5-4 to TRBJ2-1; 7 nucleotides align to TRBD1. The J segment lost 8 bases and the V segment lost 0 bases, leaving 2 bases of the junction unmatched. The germline gives CDR1 SGHNT, CDR2 YYREEE (reference sequence). The CDR3 loop spans 13 amino acids. The CDR3 DNA sequence: TGTGCCAGCAGCTTGGTTACAGGGGATGAGCAGTTCTTC. Translation gives CASSLVTGDEQFF.

The chain carries TRBV5-8 and TRBJ2-2; 8 bases align to TRBD1. The germline V gene encodes CDR1 SGHTS and CDR2 YDEGEE. V shed 0 bases, J shed 5 bases, and the junction held 3 bases outside the gene matches. This CDR3 spans 15 amino acids. The CDR3 bases are TGTGCCAGCAGCTTGGGGACAGGGAGGACCGGGGAGCTGTTTTTT. Translated: CASSLGTGRTGELFF.

A few counts support this clone. The chain is built from TRBV19 and TRBJ1-6; 12 nucleotides match TRBD1. Germline-derived CDR1 and CDR2 are LNHDA and SQIVND (reference sequence). This CDR3 has 16 residues. V trimming: 11 bases; J trimming: 5 bases; junction bases outside the gene matches: 10. The chain's CDR3 is CASHPGTGGNNSPLHF. The CDR3 DNA sequence: TGTGCCTCTCACCCGGGGACAGGGGGCAATAATTCACCCCTCCACTTT.